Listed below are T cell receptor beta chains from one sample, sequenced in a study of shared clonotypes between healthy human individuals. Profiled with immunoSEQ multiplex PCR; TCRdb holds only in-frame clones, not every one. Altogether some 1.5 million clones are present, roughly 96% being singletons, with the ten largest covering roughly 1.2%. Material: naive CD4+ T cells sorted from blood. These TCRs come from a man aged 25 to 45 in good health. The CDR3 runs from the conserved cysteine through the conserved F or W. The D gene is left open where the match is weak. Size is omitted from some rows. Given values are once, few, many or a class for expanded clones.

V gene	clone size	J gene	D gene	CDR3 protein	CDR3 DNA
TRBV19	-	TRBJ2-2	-	CASKGRGATGELFF	TGTGCCAGTAAGGGTCGGGGTGCCACCGGGGAGCTGTTTTTT
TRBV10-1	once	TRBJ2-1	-	CASSGTGAGNEQFF	TGCGCCAGCAGTGGAACGGGGGCGGGAAATGAGCAGTTCTTC
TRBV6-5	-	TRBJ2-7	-	CASSPWVADSYEQYF	TGTGCCAGCAGTCCCTGGGTAGCGGACTCCTACGAGCAGTACTTC
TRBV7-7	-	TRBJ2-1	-	CASSNKDHSNEQFF	TGTGCCAGCAGCAATAAGGACCACTCCAATGAGCAGTTCTTC
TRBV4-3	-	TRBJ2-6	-	CASSQAPSSGANVLTF	TGCGCCAGCAGCCAAGCACCCAGCTCTGGGGCCAACGTCCTGACTTTC
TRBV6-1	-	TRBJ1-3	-	CASSESGPKEYF	TGTGCCAGCAGTGAATCAGGGCCGAAGGAATATTTT
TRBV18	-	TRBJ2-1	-	CASSGLPPPNNEQFF	TGTGCCAGCTCAGGCCTTCCCCCGCCGAACAATGAGCAGTTCTTC
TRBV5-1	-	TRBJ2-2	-	CASSRIAANTGELFF	TGCGCCAGCAGCCGTATAGCGGCGAACACCGGGGAGCTGTTTTTT
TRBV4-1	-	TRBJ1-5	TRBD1	CASSQAGGEQPQHF	TGCGCCAGCAGCCAAGCAGGGGGTGAGCAGCCCCAGCATTTT
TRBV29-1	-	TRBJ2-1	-	CSVEGYLLRYNEQFF	TGCAGCGTTGAAGGGTACCTCCTCAGGTACAATGAGCAGTTCTTC
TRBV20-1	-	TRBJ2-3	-	CSVKTGDTQYF	TGCAGTGTCAAAACGGGGGATACGCAGTATTTT
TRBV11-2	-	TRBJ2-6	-	CASSLTGANVLTF	TGTGCCAGCAGCTTGACTGGGGCCAACGTCCTGACTTTC
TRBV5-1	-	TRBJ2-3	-	CASSFSRASTDTQYF	TGCGCCAGCAGCTTCTCTAGGGCTAGCACAGATACGCAGTATTTT